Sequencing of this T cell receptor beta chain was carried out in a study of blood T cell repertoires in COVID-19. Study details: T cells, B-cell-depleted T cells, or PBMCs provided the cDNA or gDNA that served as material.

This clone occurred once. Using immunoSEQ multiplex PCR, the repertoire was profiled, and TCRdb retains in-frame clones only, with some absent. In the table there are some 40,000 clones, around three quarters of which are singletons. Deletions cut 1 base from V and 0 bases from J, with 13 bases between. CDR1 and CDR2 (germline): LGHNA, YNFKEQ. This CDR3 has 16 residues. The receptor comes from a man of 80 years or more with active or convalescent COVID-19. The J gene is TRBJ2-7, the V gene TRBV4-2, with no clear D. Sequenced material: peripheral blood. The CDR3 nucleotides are TGTGCCAGCAGCCAAGGGTACAGCCTCAGCTCCTACGAGCAGTACTTC. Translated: CASSQGYSLSSYEQYF.